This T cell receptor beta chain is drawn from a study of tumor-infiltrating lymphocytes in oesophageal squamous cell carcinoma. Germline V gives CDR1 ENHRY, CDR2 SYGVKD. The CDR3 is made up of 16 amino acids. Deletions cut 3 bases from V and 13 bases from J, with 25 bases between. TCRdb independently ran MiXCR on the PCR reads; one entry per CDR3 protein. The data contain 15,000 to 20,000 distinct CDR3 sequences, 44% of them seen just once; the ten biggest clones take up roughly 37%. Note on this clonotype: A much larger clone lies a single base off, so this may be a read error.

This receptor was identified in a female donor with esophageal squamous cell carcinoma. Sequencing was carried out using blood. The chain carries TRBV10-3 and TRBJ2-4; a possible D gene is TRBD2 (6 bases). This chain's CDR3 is CAISDDRAGFYNEQYF. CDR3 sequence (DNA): TGTGCCATCAGTGACGATAGGGCGGGGTTCTACAATGAGCAGTACTTC.